This TCR beta chain appears in the sequencing data of a study of tumor-infiltrating lymphocytes in glioblastoma multiforme. TCR beta libraries were built from RNA through three nested multiplex PCR rounds using modified ARM-PCR. TCRB cDNA was made from roughly 450 ng total RNA. One entry per CDR3 protein, called by TCRdb with MiXCR from the multiplex PCR reads. Seen here are about 8,400 distinct CDR3 sequences, about 76% observed once, and the top ten hold roughly 48%. Broader study findings: Functional subtype sorting of these T cells was not performed. Detected clone frequencies may not reflect cell counts, being RNA-based.

A word on this clonotype: Its target is not known.

This CDR3 comprises 14 residues. Germline V gives CDR1 SGHAT, CDR2 FQNNGV. V was clipped by 4 bases and J by 3 bases, with 13 bases between them. The sample consisted of brain tumor tissue. The receptor was isolated from a male donor with glioblastoma. This chain uses TRBV11-2 with TRBJ2-7, with D perhaps TRBD1 (5 bases). The CDR3 coding sequence is TGTGCCAGCAGCTACCAGGGAAGGGGCTACGAGCAGTACTTC. Its translation: CASSYQGRGYEQYF.